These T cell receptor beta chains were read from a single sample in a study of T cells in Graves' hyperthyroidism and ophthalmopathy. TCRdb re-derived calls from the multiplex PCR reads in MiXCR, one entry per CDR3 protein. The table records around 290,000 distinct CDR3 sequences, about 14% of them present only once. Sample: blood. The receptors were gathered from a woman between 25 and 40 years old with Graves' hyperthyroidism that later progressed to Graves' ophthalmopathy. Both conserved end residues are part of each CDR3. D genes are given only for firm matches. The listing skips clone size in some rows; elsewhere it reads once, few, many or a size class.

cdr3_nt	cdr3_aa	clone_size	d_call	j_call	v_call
TGTGCCAGCAGCTTAGCGGATAGCGGGAGAGAGTCTACGCAGTATTTT	CASSLADSGRESTQYF	many	TRBD2	TRBJ2-3	TRBV7-9
TGCGCCAGCAGCCAAGATTATGGCGGACAGGGCTACACCTTC	CASSQDYGGQGYTF	.	.	TRBJ1-2	TRBV4-3
TGCAGCGTAGGGCAGGGAGTCCCCACCGGGGAGCTGTTTTTT	CSVGQGVPTGELFF	few	.	TRBJ2-2	TRBV29-1
TGTGCCTGGAGGGACGGGTCTGAAGCTTTCTTT	CAWRDGSEAFF	many	.	TRBJ1-1	TRBV30
TGCGCCAGCAGCCAGGCCGGACTAGCGGGAGAGCAGTTCTTC	CASSQAGLAGEQFF	.	TRBD2	TRBJ2-1	TRBV4-1
TGTGCCAGCAGTGTAGTTGGTGGGTCTCAAGAGACCCAGTACTTC	CASSVVGGSQETQYF	many	.	TRBJ2-5	TRBV6-1
TGTGCCAGCACCCCAGACGGGGTCTGGGAGACCCAGTACTTC	CASTPDGVWETQYF	many	.	TRBJ2-5	TRBV7-9
TGCGCCAGCAGCGCCGGGACAGGGAGCACTGAAGCTTTCTTT	CASSAGTGSTEAFF	many	TRBD1	TRBJ1-1	TRBV5-1
TGTGCCAGCAGCCCACTGCTAGCGGAAGAGACCCAGTACTTC	CASSPLLAEETQYF	many	TRBD2	TRBJ2-5	TRBV7-2
TGCAGTGCTAGAGATTTCCTAGCGGACACAGATACGCAGTATTTT	CSARDFLADTDTQYF	.	TRBD2	TRBJ2-3	TRBV20-1
TGTGCCAGCAGCTGGACAGGGGGCCGCCCGATGGGCGAGCAGTACTTC	CASSWTGGRPMGEQYF	.	TRBD1	TRBJ2-7	TRBV5-6
TGTGCCAGCAGTTACTCGAACGTAGCTAGCGGCGCAATCTCCTACGAGCAGTACTTC	CASSYSNVASGAISYEQYF	many	TRBD2	TRBJ2-7	TRBV6-2/TRBV6-3
TGCAGCGTTGACGGCTGGGCCAGCACAGATACGCAGTATTTT	CSVDGWASTDTQYF	many	.	TRBJ2-3	TRBV29-1
TGCAGCGTTGTTCAGGACCAGGGAAAACTGTTTTTT	CSVVQDQGKLFF	.	.	TRBJ1-4	TRBV29-1
TGTGCCAGCAGTGAAAGGGACAGCTACGAGCAGTACTTC	CASSERDSYEQYF	.	TRBD1	TRBJ2-7	TRBV6-1
TGTGCCAGCAGTTACAAAGTAGGCCCCTACGAGCAGTACTTC	CASSYKVGPYEQYF	many	.	TRBJ2-7	TRBV6-5
TGTGCCAGTAGTATACTGTCAGAGATTCCCTATGGCTACACCTTC	CASSILSEIPYGYTF	.	.	TRBJ1-2	TRBV19
TGTGCCACCAGTGCGCCTCCAGGGATGAGAACCGGGGAGCTGTTTTTT	CATSAPPGMRTGELFF	.	.	TRBJ2-2	TRBV24-1
TGCAGTGCCCCCCGGGGGGGAATCACCGGGGAGCTGTTTTTT	CSAPRGGITGELFF	many	TRBD2	TRBJ2-2	TRBV20-1
TGCAGTGCGCCCAGGGGTGACGGCGGGAGTGTAAATGAGCAGTTCTTC	CSAPRGDGGSVNEQFF	.	.	TRBJ2-1	TRBV20-1
TGTGCCAGCACTTTCGGGGCTACTCACGAGCAGTACTTC	CASTFGATHEQYF	many	.	TRBJ2-7	TRBV28
TGTGCCAGCAGCGGCGCCGATGGGGGAGGGGCCTACAATGAGCAGTTCTTC	CASSGADGGGAYNEQFF	few	TRBD2	TRBJ2-1	TRBV9
TGTGCCAGCAGCTCCTCGGAGACCCAGTACTTC	CASSSSETQYF	few	.	TRBJ2-5	TRBV6-1
TGTGCCAGTAGTACTGGACAGGGGGTCACTGAAGCTTTCTTT	CASSTGQGVTEAFF	few	TRBD1	TRBJ1-1	TRBV19
TGTGCCACCAACAGCCTACGGACAGGCCCATCCGCCGGCGGCTACACCTTC	CATNSLRTGPSAGGYTF	many	TRBD1	TRBJ1-2	TRBV15
TGTGCCAGTAGCGGGGGGGGCGGGAGAACCTACGAGCAGTACTTC	CASSGGGGRTYEQYF	.	TRBD2	TRBJ2-7	TRBV19
TGTGCCAGCAGCCCCCAGGGGGGGCCTAACTATGGCTACACCTTC	CASSPQGGPNYGYTF	many	TRBD1	TRBJ1-2	TRBV5-4
TGTGCCAGCAGTCCCCTAGTAGCGGGGAACAATGAGCAGTTCTTC	CASSPLVAGNNEQFF	many	TRBD2	TRBJ2-1	TRBV28
TGTGCCAGCAGCTTAACCAGTCGCACCGGGGAGCTGTTTTTT	CASSLTSRTGELFF	many	.	TRBJ2-2	TRBV7-2
TGTGCCAGCAGCGTACGGGAGGGAAGCTACACCTTC	CASSVREGSYTF	.	.	TRBJ1-2	TRBV9
TGTGCCAGCAGTTATAGCGGGAGTGGGAGTGAGCAGTTCTTC	CASSYSGSGSEQFF	many	TRBD2	TRBJ2-1	TRBV6-1
TGTGCCAGCAGTCACGGACAGAGCACTGAAGCTTTCTTT	CASSHGQSTEAFF	.	.	TRBJ1-1	TRBV6-1
TGTGCCAGCAGTCCCACCCTAGGACGGGTTCGGGATACGCAGTATTTT	CASSPTLGRVRDTQYF	many	.	TRBJ2-3	TRBV12-3/TRBV12-4
TGTGCCACCCGGGACAGGGGCACCGGGGAGCTGTTTTTT	CATRDRGTGELFF	.	TRBD1	TRBJ2-2	TRBV24-1
TGTGCCAGCAGTACCCGCAGGCTCTCCTACAATGAGCAGTTCTTC	CASSTRRLSYNEQFF	many	.	TRBJ2-1	TRBV6-2/TRBV6-3
TGTGCCAGCAACTTCGGACTAGCGGGAGGGAATACCCAAGAGACCCAGTACTTC	CASNFGLAGGNTQETQYF	many	TRBD2	TRBJ2-5	TRBV2
TGTGCCAGCAGTGCCCCGGGGCGAGGGCCCGGGGCCAACGTCCTGACTTTC	CASSAPGRGPGANVLTF	many	.	TRBJ2-6	TRBV27
TGTGCCAGCAGTTTAGTAATAGTGAACACTGAAGCTTTCTTT	CASSLVIVNTEAFF	many	.	TRBJ1-1	TRBV12-3/TRBV12-4
TGTGCCAGCAGTTACTCGAAATCGAACTTACGGCCGCAGACCTCTGGAAACACCATATATTTT	CASSYSKSNLRPQTSGNTIYF	few	.	TRBJ1-3	TRBV6-5
TGTGCCAGACTACTTAGCGCCAAAGAAGCCTACAATGAGCAGTTCTTC	CARLLSAKEAYNEQFF	.	.	TRBJ2-1	TRBV19